Sequencing of this T cell receptor (beta chain) was carried out in a study of shared clonotypes between healthy human individuals. Study at large: CD4 naive cells filled three plates per donor, CD4 memory three, CD8 naive two and CD8 memory one.

Germline V lookup: CDR1 SGHTA, CDR2 FQGNSA. CDR3 size: 15 residues. V lost 2 bases, J lost 0 bases, and 11 bases lay in between. Assay runs were performed at deep level. It was 200 to 250 ng DNA, approximately 30,000 T cell genomes, that sorted-subset replicate PCRs used. Sequencing was performed with immunoSEQ multiplex PCR; in TCRdb, only in-frame clones are kept and a portion is missing. This table has about 1 million clones, roughly 80% appearing once. The receptor was derived from a man aged 18-30 years in good health. The genes are TRBV7-2 and TRBJ2-7; D gene ambiguous. What was sequenced was memory CD4+ T cells sorted from blood. Subset reported: CD45RA-negative fraction. The CDR3 DNA sequence: TGTGCCAGCAGCTTACCCGGAAGGAGCTCCTACGAGCAGTACTTC. This translates into CASSLPGRSSYEQYF.